This TCR beta chain derives from a study of blood T cell repertoires in COVID-19. On the study more broadly: Acute-phase and convalescent COVID-19 samples originated in the United States, Italy and Spain. T cells, B-cell-depleted T cells, or PBMCs supplied cDNA or gDNA.

Recruitment covered 20 to 25 US areas and drew participants whose ages spanned about 18 to 90 years. What the recovered Cohort 3 donors had was two negative PCRs, clearance, or symptom resolution. Germline V gene sequence: CDR1 KGHDR, CDR2 SFDVKD. This CDR3 comprises 15 residues. Between the trimmed V and J ends, which lost 4 bases and 0 bases, there was a span of 8 bases. Assay used: immunoSEQ multiplex PCR; TCRdb lists only in-frame clones, some missing. In the table there are some 460,000 clones, roughly nine tenths of which are singletons. The sequence was collected from a woman aged 18-35 years who had recovered from COVID-19. The chain employs TRBV24-1 and TRBJ1-4, with unresolved D. Sequenced material: PBMCs or T cells enriched from blood (not recorded which). The CDR3 here is CATSDHGATNEKLFF. In DNA, the CDR3 is TGTGCCACCAGTGACCACGGTGCAACTAATGAAAAACTGTTTTTT.